The entry below describes one T cell receptor (beta chain). This sample was taken from a study of blood T cell repertoires in COVID-19. Study-wide background: Acute-phase and convalescent COVID-19 samples originated in the United States, Italy and Spain. The cDNA or gDNA used as material had been derived from T cells, B-cell-depleted T cells, or PBMCs.

This study enrolled people aged 18 to 89 from 20 to 25 US geographic areas. Per the authors' pipeline: Estimation of nucleated cell counts was performed using reference gene primer amplification. Only in-frame clones appear in the TCRdb table, and some are missing; sequencing was by immunoSEQ multiplex PCR. The D gene and trimming were derived from the DNA, and the V and J assignments and clone size from that table. The sample has 400,000 to 550,000 clones, about 85% seen once. From germline, CDR1 is GTSNPN and CDR2 SVGIG (reference sequence). This CDR3 has 21 residues. After removal of 4 bases from V and 1 base from J, the junction contained 21 bases not matched to a gene.

The chain carries TRBV30 and TRBJ2-7; 14 bases line up with TRBD2. The source material was PBMCs or T cells enriched from blood (not recorded which). This sequence originates from a woman between 18 and 30 years old with acute COVID-19. The CDR3 DNA follows: TGTGCCTGGAACAGAGACAGGGGGACTAGCGGGAGTTTCTATGGGTCCTACGAGCAGTACTTC. Protein product: CAWNRDRGTSGSFYGSYEQYF.